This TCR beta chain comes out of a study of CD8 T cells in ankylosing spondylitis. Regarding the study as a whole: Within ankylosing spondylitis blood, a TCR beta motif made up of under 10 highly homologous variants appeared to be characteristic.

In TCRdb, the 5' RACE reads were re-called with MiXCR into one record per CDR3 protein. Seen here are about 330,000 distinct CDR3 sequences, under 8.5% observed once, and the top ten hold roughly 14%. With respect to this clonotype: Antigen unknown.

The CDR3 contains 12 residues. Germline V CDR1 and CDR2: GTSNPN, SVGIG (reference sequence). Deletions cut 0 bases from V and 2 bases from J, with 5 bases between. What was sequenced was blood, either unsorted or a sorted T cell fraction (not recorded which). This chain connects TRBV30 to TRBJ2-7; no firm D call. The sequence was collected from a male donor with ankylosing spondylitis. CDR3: CAWSVGPYEQYF. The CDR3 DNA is TGTGCCTGGAGTGTAGGGCCCTACGAGCAGTACTTC.